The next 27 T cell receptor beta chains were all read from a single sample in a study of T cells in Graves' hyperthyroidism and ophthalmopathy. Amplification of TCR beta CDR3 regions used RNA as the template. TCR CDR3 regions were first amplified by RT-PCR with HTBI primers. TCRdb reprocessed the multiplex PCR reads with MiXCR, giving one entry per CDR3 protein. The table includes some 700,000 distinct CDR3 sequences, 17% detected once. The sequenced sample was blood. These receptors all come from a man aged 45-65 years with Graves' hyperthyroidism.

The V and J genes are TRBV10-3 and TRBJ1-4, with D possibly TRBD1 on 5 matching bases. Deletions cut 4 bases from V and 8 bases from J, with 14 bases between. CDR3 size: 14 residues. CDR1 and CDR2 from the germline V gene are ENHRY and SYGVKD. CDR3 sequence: CAISGGSPGEKLFF. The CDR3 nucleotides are TGTGCCATCAGTGGGGGCAGCCCTGGGGAAAAACTGTTTTTT.

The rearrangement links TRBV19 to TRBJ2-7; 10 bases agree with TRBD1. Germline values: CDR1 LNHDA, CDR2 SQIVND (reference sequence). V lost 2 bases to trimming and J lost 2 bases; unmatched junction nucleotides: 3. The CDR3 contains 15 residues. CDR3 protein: CASSIRDRGTYEQYF. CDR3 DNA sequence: TGTGCCAGTAGTATAAGGGACAGGGGAACCTACGAGCAGTACTTC.

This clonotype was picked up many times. The CDR3 nucleotides read TGTGCCAGCCATCCGGGGGGATCTGAAGCTTTCTTT. Protein sequence: CASHPGGSEAFF. This chain connects TRBV7-8 to TRBJ1-1, with TRBD1 as a possible D gene (5 bases). Trimming cost V 8 bases and J 6 bases, with 13 bases left between them. CDR3 length equals 12 residues. Germline V gene lookup returns CDR1 SGHVS and CDR2 FQNEAQ.

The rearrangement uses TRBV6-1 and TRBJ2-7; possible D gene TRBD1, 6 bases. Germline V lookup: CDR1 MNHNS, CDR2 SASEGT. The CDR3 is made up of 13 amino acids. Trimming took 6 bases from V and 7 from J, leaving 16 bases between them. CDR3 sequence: CASRITGSEEQYF. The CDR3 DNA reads TGTGCCAGCAGGATAACAGGGTCGGAGGAGCAGTACTTC.

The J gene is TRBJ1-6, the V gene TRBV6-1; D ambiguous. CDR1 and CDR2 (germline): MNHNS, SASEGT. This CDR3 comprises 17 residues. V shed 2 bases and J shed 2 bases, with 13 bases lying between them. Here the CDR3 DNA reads TGTGCCAGCAGTGAAAGTCTCTGGAGTCCCTATAATTCACCCCTCCACTTT. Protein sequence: CASSESLWSPYNSPLHF.

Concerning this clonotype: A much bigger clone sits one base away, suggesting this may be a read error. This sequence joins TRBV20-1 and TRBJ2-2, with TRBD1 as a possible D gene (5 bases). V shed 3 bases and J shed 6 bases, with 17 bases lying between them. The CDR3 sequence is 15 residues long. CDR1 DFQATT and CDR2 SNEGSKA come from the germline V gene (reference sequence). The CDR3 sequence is CSASRSRTNAGELFF. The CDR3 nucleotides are TGCAGTGCTAGTCGGTCCCGGACAAATGCCGGGGAGCTGTTTTTT.

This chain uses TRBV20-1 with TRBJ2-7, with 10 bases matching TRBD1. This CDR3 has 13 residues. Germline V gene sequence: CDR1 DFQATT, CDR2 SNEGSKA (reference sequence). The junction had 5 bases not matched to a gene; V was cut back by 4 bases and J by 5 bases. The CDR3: CSATGTGAHEQYF. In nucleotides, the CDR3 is TGCAGTGCTACCGGGACAGGGGCCCACGAGCAGTACTTC.

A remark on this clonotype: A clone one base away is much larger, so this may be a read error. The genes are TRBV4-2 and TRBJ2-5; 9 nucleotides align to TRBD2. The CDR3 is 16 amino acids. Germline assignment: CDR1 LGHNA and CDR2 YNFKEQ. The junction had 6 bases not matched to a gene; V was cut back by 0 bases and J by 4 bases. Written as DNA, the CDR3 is TGTGCCAGCAGCCAAGAATGGCTAGCGGGGCGAGAGACCCAGTACTTC. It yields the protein CASSQEWLAGRETQYF.

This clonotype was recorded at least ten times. CDR3 sequence (DNA): TGTGCCAGCAGACCAAAAACCGGGGTTCTCATGAACACTGAAGCTTTCTTT. The encoded protein is CASRPKTGVLMNTEAFF. J is TRBJ1-1 and V is TRBV27; D not resolved. Deletions cut 6 bases from V and 0 bases from J, with 20 bases between. CDR3 length: 17 amino acids. Per germline, CDR1 MNHEY and CDR2 SMNVEV (reference sequence).

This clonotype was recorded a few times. The chain's CDR3 is CSVVRGTSGSSNEQYF. In nucleotides, the CDR3 is TGCAGCGTCGTAAGGGGGACTAGCGGGAGTTCCAACGAGCAGTACTTC. The V and J genes are TRBV29-1 and TRBJ2-7, with 14 bases matching TRBD2. This CDR3 is 16 amino acids long. The junction had 12 bases not matched to a gene; V was cut back by 6 bases and J by 5 bases. In germline, CDR1 is SQVTM, CDR2 ANQGSEA.

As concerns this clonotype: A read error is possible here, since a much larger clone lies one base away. The CDR3, as DNA: TGCGCCAGCAGCCCAGATAAGGAGAACACTAAAGCTTTCTTT. Residues: CASSPDKENTKAFF. The V gene is TRBV5-1, the J gene TRBJ1-1; no clear D gene. Per germline, CDR1 SGHRS and CDR2 YFSETQ. This CDR3 contains 14 residues.

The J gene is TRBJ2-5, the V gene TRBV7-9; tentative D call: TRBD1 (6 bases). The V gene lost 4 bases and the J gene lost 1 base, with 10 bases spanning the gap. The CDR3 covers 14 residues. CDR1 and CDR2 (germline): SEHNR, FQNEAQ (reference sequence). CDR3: CASSSTTGQETQYF. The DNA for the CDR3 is TGTGCCAGCAGCTCTACGACAGGCCAAGAGACCCAGTACTTC.

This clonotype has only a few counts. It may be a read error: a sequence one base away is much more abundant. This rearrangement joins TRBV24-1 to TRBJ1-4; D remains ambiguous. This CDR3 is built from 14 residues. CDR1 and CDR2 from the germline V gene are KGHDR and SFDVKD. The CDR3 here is CTTSDSTQGEKLFF. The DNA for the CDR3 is TGTACCACCAGTGATTCGACACAAGGTGAAAAACTGTTTTTT.

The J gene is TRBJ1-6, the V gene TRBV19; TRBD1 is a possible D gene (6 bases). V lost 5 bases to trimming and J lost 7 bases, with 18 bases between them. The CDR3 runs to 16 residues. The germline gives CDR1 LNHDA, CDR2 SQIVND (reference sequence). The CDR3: CASSPDSPWGNSPLHF. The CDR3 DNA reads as TGTGCCAGTAGTCCGGACAGCCCCTGGGGAAATTCACCCCTCCACTTT. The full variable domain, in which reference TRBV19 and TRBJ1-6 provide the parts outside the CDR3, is DGGITQSPKYLFRKEGQNVTLSCEQNLNHDAMYWYRQDPGQGLRLIYYSQIVNDFQKGDIAEGYSVSREKKESFPLTVTSAQKNPTAFYLCASSPDSPWGNSPLHFGNGTRLTVT.

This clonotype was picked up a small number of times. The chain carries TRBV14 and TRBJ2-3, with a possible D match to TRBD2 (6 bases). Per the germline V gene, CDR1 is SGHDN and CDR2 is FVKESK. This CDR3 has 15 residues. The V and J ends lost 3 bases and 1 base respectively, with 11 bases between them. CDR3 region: CASSQTGTRTDTQYF. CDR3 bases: TGTGCCAGCAGCCAGACCGGGACTCGCACAGATACGCAGTATTTT.

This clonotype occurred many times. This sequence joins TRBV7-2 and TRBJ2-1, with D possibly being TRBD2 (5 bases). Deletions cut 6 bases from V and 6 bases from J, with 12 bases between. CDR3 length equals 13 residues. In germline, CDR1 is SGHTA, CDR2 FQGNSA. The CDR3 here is CASRLTRANEQFF. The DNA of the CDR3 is TGTGCCAGCAGACTAACTAGAGCCAATGAGCAGTTCTTC.

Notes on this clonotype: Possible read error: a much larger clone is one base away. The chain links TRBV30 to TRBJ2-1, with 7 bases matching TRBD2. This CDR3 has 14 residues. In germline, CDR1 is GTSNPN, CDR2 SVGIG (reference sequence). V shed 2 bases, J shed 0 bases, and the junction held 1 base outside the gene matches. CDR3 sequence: CAWSWGGSYNEQFF. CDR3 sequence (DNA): TGTGCCTGGAGTTGGGGGGGCTCCTACAATGAGCAGTTCTTC.

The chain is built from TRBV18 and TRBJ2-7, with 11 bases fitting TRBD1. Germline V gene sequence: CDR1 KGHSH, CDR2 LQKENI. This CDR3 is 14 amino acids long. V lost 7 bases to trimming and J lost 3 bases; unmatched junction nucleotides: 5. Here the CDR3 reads CASFGTGGIYEQYF. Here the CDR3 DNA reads TGTGCCAGCTTTGGGACAGGGGGAATCTACGAGCAGTACTTC.

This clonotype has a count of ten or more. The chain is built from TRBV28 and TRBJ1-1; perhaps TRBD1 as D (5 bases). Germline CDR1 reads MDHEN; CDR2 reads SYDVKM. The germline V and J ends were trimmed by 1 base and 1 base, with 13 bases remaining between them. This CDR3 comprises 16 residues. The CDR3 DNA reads TGTGCCAGCAGTTTATTAACCAGGGCTCAGAACACTGAAGCTTTCTTT. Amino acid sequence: CASSLLTRAQNTEAFF.

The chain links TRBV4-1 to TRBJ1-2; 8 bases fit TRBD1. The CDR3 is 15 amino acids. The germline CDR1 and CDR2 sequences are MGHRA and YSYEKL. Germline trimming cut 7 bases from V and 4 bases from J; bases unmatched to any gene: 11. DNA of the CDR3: TGCGCCAGCACCCAGGGACAGGACTCCTCCTATGGCTACACCTTC. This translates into CASTQGQDSSYGYTF.

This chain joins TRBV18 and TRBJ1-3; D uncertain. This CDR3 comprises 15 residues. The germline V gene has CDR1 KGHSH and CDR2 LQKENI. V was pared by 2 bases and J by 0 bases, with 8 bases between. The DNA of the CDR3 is TGTGCCAGCTCACCAGGAGTTGGCTCTGGAAACACCATATATTTT. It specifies CASSPGVGSGNTIYF.

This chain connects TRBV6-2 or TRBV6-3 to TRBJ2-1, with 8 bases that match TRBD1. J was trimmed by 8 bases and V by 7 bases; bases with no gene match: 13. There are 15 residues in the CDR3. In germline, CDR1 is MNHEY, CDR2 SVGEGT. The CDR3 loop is CASKRMTGAQDEQFF. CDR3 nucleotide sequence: TGTGCCAGCAAGAGGATGACAGGGGCGCAGGATGAGCAGTTCTTC.

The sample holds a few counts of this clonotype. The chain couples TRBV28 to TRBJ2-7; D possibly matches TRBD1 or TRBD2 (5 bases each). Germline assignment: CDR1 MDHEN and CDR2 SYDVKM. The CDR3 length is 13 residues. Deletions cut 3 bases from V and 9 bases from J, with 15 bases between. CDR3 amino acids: CASSFGAVGGQYF. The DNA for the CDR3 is TGTGCCAGCAGTTTTGGGGCAGTCGGAGGGCAGTACTTC.

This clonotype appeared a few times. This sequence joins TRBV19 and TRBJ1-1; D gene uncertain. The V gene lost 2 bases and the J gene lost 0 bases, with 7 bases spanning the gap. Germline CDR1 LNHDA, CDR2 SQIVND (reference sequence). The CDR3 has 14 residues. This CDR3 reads CASSIRPMNTEAFF. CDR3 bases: TGTGCCAGTAGTATACGGCCGATGAACACTGAAGCTTTCTTT.

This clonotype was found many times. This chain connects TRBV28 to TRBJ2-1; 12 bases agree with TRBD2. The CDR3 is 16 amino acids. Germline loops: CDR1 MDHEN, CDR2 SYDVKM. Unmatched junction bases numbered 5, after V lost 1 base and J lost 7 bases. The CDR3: CASSLFRLAGANEQFF. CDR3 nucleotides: TGTGCCAGCAGTTTATTCCGACTAGCGGGAGCTAATGAGCAGTTCTTC.

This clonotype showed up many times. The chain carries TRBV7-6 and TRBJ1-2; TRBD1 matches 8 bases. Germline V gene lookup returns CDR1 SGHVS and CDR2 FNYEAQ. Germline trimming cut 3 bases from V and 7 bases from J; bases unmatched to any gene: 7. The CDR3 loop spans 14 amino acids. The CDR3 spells CASSFYRGKGGYTF. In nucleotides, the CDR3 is TGTGCCAGCAGCTTCTACAGGGGGAAGGGTGGCTACACCTTC.

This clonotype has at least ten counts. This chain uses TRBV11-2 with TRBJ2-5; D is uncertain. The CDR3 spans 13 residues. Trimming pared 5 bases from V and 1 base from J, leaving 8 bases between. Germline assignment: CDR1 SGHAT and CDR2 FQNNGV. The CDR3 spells CASSPGLQETQYF. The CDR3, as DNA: TGTGCCAGCAGCCCAGGCCTCCAAGAGACCCAGTACTTC.